This TCR beta chain was profiled in a study of PD-1 blockade in mismatch repair-deficient tumors. Study-level information: All were previously treated, progressing patients with 12 mismatch repair-deficient cancer types.

The protocol was immunoSEQ multiplex PCR, while the TCRdb copy is restricted to in-frame clones and leaves out a portion. Here the sample spans 100,000 to 150,000 clones, roughly nine tenths being singletons. Germline-derived CDR1 and CDR2 are SGHTA and FQGNSA. The ends lost 5 bases at V and 4 bases at J; junction bases unmatched: 6. The CDR3 sequence is 15 residues long. Every patient had mismatch repair deficiency by PCR or immunohistochemistry. The TCR-sequenced patients were three responders to pembrolizumab. This material consisted of peripheral blood, taken 44 weeks after starting pembrolizumab. The gene calls are TRBV7-2 and TRBJ2-3, with 10 bases lining up with TRBD2. The sequence was collected from an adult with mismatch repair-deficient cancer. The CDR3 DNA reads as TGTGCCAGCAGCACGAGCGGGAGGGCCTCAGATACGCAGTATTTT. Its translation: CASSTSGRASDTQYF.